A selection of T cell receptor beta chains follows, all from one sample in a study of cytomegalovirus exposure and HLA in healthy donors. The assay was immunoSEQ multiplex PCR, and TCRdb's table has in-frame clones only and misses some. The sample lists around 250,000 clones, 90% occurring once. Sequencing was done on a sample of PBMCs. These receptors were collected from a woman between 18 and 29 years old in good health and CMV-seronegative. Each CDR3 is given with its conserved first and last residue. Only some rows state a clone size, as once, few, many or a class for expanded clones.

cdr3_aa: CASTVRSGTDTQYF
clone_size: .
v_call: TRBV28

cdr3_aa: CASSVRTGGLNEQFF
clone_size: .
v_call: TRBV9

cdr3_aa: CASSLLGAGFDGYTF
clone_size: .
v_call: TRBV7-3

cdr3_aa: CASSQLVGIPVSPLHF
clone_size: .
v_call: TRBV4-3

cdr3_aa: CASRTLQGSSTGELFF
clone_size: .
v_call: TRBV27

cdr3_aa: CASIEPGANYGYTF
clone_size: .
v_call: TRBV6-6

cdr3_aa: CASSLLTGLVNEQFF
clone_size: .
v_call: TRBV7-3

cdr3_aa: CASNTAAYSYNEQFF
clone_size: .
v_call: TRBV6-1

cdr3_aa: CASSYGRQNSPLHF
clone_size: few
v_call: TRBV6-5

cdr3_aa: CASSEALQGISNYGYTF
clone_size: .
v_call: TRBV6-1

cdr3_aa: CASSVQGNTEAFF
clone_size: .
v_call: TRBV5-1

cdr3_aa: CASSSTSGGYNEQFF
clone_size: .
v_call: TRBV19

cdr3_aa: CASSQGQKWTNTEAFF
clone_size: .
v_call: TRBV4-3

cdr3_aa: CATSSRDTAVYEQYF
clone_size: once
v_call: TRBV15

cdr3_aa: CASSDRRQTYEQYF
clone_size: .
v_call: TRBV7-2

cdr3_aa: CASTGQTHYGYTF
clone_size: .
v_call: TRBV28

cdr3_aa: CASSGGRGMNTEAFF
clone_size: once
v_call: TRBV2

cdr3_aa: CASSQVPGSPLHF
clone_size: .
v_call: TRBV14

cdr3_aa: CASSLLGQGISGANVLTF
clone_size: .
v_call: TRBV7-2

cdr3_aa: CASSQDFRDSEKLFF
clone_size: .
v_call: TRBV4-3

cdr3_aa: CASSSPDWNTGELFF
clone_size: .
v_call: TRBV6-5

cdr3_aa: CASSQRGNEQFF
clone_size: .
v_call: TRBV6-5